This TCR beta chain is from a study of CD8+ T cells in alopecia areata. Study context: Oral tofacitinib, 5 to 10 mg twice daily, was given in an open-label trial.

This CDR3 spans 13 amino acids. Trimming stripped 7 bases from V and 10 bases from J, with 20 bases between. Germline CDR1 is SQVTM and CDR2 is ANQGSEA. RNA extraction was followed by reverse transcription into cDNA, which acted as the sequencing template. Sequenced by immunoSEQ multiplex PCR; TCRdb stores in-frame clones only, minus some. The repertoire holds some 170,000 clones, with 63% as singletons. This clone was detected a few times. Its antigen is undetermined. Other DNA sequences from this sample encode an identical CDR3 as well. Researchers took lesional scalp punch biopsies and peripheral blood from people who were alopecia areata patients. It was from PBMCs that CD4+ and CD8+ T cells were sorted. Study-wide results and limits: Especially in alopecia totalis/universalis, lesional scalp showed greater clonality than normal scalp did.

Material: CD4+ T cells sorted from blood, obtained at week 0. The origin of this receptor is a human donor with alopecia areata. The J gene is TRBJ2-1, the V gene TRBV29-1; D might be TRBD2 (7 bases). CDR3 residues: CSARGGRGNEQFF. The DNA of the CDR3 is TGCAGCGCCCGAGGGGGGAGGGGGAACGAGCAGTTCTTC.